These 27 T cell receptor beta chains originate from one sample sequenced in a study of tumor and adjacent non-tumor tissue in lung cancer. TCRbeta libraries were built with three rounds of nested PCR, modified from ARM-PCR. Using its own MiXCR run on the multiplex PCR reads, TCRdb lists one record per CDR3 protein. The sample consists of about 98,000 distinct CDR3 sequences, roughly 78% of them appearing once. The template was RNA from unsorted bulk tissue. Distant lung tissue was collected more than 3 cm away from the tumor edge. Sequenced input: distant non-tumor lung tissue. The receptors stem from a man aged 55 to 70 with small cell lung cancer.

As to this clonotype: At one end the junction does not follow the germline gene, possibly because of a read error. CDR3 nucleotide sequence: TGTGTCAGCAGCTTAAGTTCCATTTCGCACGGCTACACCTTC. Translation: CVSSLSSISHGYTF. The rearrangement links TRBV13 to TRBJ1-2; D unresolved. Germline lookup yields CDR1 PRHDT and CDR2 FYEKMQ (reference sequence). There are 14 residues in the CDR3.

As to this clonotype: A read error may account for a junction end that differs from germline. V is TRBV4-2 and J is TRBJ1-1; 7 bases align to TRBD1. The CDR3 spans 15 residues. CDR1 is LGHNA and CDR2 is YNFKEQ in the germline V gene. The CDR3 sequence is CANSQGQAADAEAFF. For the CDR3, the DNA is TGTGCCAACAGCCAAGGACAGGCCGCGGACGCTGAGGCTTTCTTT.

Comment on this clonotype: The junction departs from germline at one end; a sequencing error may be responsible. V and J are TRBV5-5 and TRBJ2-7; weak D call: TRBD2 (5 bases). Germline loops: CDR1 SGHKS, CDR2 YYEKEE (reference sequence). The CDR3 is 16 residues long. The CDR3 protein is CANSLIGIGNTYEQYF. As DNA, the CDR3 is TGTGCCAACAGCTTGATCGGGATAGGGAACACCTACGAGCAGTACTTC.

For this clonotype: One end of the junction does not line up with germline, which may come from a read error. The V and J genes are TRBV29-1 and TRBJ2-3; D call uncertain. The last part of the DNA fits TRBJ1-5 better; the J call may be wrong. The CDR3 is 13 amino acids. Looked up from germline, CDR1 is SQVTM and CDR2 is ANQGSEA. The CDR3 spells CSIDAAVTDTQHF. In DNA, the CDR3 is TGCAGCATTGATGCCGCGGTCACAGATACGCAGCATTTT.

Concerning this clonotype: The junction differs from germline at one of its ends, possibly a read error. CDR3 bases: TGTGCCTGCAGTGAAGAGAGCAGGAGGAGTTCAGCCCTCCACTTT. It is translated as CACSEESRRSSALHF. V gene TRBV6-1 combines with J gene TRBJ1-6; D is unresolved. CDR1 is MNHNS, CDR2 SASEGT, per germline. The CDR3 is 15 amino acids.

The chain employs TRBV29-1 and TRBJ1-1; D remains unclear. CDR3 length: 10 residues. Germline V lookup: CDR1 SQVTM, CDR2 ANQGSEA. V was pared by 7 bases and J by 12 bases, with 15 bases between. The CDR3 region has the DNA TGCAGCGCCATGAACACTGACACTTTCTTT. Translation: CSAMNTDTFF.

On this clonotype itself: The junction departs from the called germline gene at one end, perhaps through a read error. The chain combines TRBV11-1 with TRBJ1-5; D unresolved. This CDR3 is 15 amino acids long. Germline CDR1 is SGHAT and CDR2 is FQDESV (reference sequence). The CDR3 loop is CDSSTEGGTNQPQHF. The CDR3 region has the DNA TGTGACAGCAGCACGGAGGGCGGAACCAATCAGCCCCAGCATTTT.

A word on this clonotype: A clone one base away is much larger, so this may be a read error. The chain joins TRBV14 to TRBJ1-1, with D unresolved. Deletions cut 4 bases from V and 4 bases from J, with 13 bases between. Germline CDR1 reads SGHDN; CDR2 reads FVKESK. The CDR3 contains 14 residues. The CDR3 reads CASSLEMGFTEAFF. In DNA, the CDR3 is TGTGCCAGCAGCCTGGAGATGGGTTTCACTGAAGCTTTCTTT.

Turning to this clonotype: One junction end disagrees with the germline gene, perhaps due to a read error. The chain couples TRBV12-3 or TRBV12-4 to TRBJ2-1; 10 bases match TRBD2. The CDR3 runs 15 residues. The CDR3 protein is CVSSSTSGTYTEQLF. For the CDR3, the DNA is TGTGTCAGCAGTTCTACTAGCGGGACCTACACTGAGCAGTTGTTC.

As regards this clonotype: Since a much larger clone is just one base distant, this may be a read error. V is TRBV20-1 and J is TRBJ2-7; 8 bases agree with TRBD2. This CDR3 is 14 amino acids long. Germline V gene data show CDR1 as DFQATT and CDR2 as SNEGSKA (reference sequence). The CDR3, as DNA: TGCAGTGTTAGAGATGGGATAGCGGGGAGCGAGCAGTACGTC. This codes for CSVRDGIAGSEQYV.

About this clonotype itself: Relative to the germline gene, one junction end is altered; a read error may explain this. The V and J genes are TRBV28 and TRBJ2-5; the D call may be TRBD1 or TRBD2 (5 bases each). The CDR3 consists of 16 residues. From germline, CDR1 is MDHEN and CDR2 SYDVKM. CDR3 residues: CASWEMGLGQPGTQCF. CDR3 coding DNA: TGTGCCAGTTGGGAGATGGGGTTGGGGCAGCCGGGGACCCAATGCTTC.

This clonotype was seen at least ten times. This sequence joins TRBV29-1 and TRBJ2-3; 9 bases align to TRBD2. Per the germline V gene, CDR1 is SQVTM and CDR2 is ANQGSEA. This CDR3 has 16 residues. The V gene end was trimmed by 5 bases and the J gene end by 2 bases; junction bases not matched to a gene: 11. The CDR3: CSVSGGSGRSTDTQYF. DNA of the CDR3: TGCAGCGTTTCTGGGGGAAGCGGGAGGTCCACAGATACGCAGTATTTT.

The chain uses TRBV12-3 or TRBV12-4 and TRBJ2-1; no firm D call. CDR3 size: 14 residues. Trimming shortened V by 9 bases and J by 2 bases, and 14 bases separated the two germline ends. CDR3 sequence: CASSNSTPYNEQFF. CDR3 nucleotide sequence: TGTGCCAGTAGTAATTCGACACCCTACAATGAGCAGTTCTTC.

The J gene is TRBJ1-1, the V gene TRBV7-9; the match to TRBD1 covers 9 bases. Unmatched junction bases numbered 14, after V lost 7 bases and J lost 8 bases. Germline CDR1 and CDR2: SEHNR and FQNEAQ (reference sequence). The CDR3 is 15 residues long. The CDR3 DNA is TGTGCCAGCAACATACAGGACAGGGGATTTCTCGAAGCTTTCTTT. It encodes CASNIQDRGFLEAFF.

Points on this clonotype: A much larger clonotype is one base distant, so this may be a read error. The chain combines TRBV20-1 with TRBJ2-1; perhaps TRBD2 as D (5 bases). CDR1 is DFQATT, CDR2 SNEGSKA, per germline (reference sequence). Deletions cut 0 bases from V and 6 bases from J, with 12 bases between. The CDR3 sequence is 14 residues long. CDR3 DNA: TGCAGTGCTAGAGATGGAATAGGGAGCAATGAGCAGTTCTTC. This translates into CSARDGIGSNEQFF.

About this clonotype itself: A read error may account for a junction end that differs from germline. The chain links TRBV16 to TRBJ2-1; perhaps TRBD2 as D (5 bases). The CDR3 loop spans 14 amino acids. Germline CDR1 is KGHSY and CDR2 is FQNENV. The CDR3, as DNA: TGTGCCAGCAGCCAATCGGCCGGGGTGAATGAGCAGTTGTTC. This translates into CASSQSAGVNEQLF.

A remark on this clonotype: An end of the junction differs from the germline gene, which may be a read error. The CDR3 DNA follows: TGCAGCGTTGCCGAAAATAGCAATCAGCCCCAGCATTTC. Translation: CSVAENSNQPQHF. The rearrangement uses TRBV29-1 and TRBJ1-5; no reliable D call. CDR3 length equals 13 residues. Germline V gene lookup returns CDR1 SQVTM and CDR2 ANQGSEA.

On this clonotype itself: At one boundary the junction diverges from the germline segment, which might be a read error. V gene TRBV7-9 combines with J gene TRBJ1-1; 8 nucleotides align to TRBD1. Germline lookup yields CDR1 SEHNR and CDR2 FQNEAQ (reference sequence). This CDR3 contains 15 residues. CDR3 in amino acids: CVSSIRDRCFLEAFF. The CDR3, as DNA: TGTGTCAGCAGCATACGGGACAGGTGCTTTCTCGAAGCTTTCTTT. Full variable domain (missing parts from reference TRBV7-9 and TRBJ1-1): DTGVSQNPRHKITKRGQNVTFRCDPISEHNRLYWYRQTLGQGPEFLTYFQNEAQLEKSRLLSDRFSAERPKGSFSTLEIQRTEQGDSAMYLCVSSIRDRCFLEAFFGQGTRLTVV.

About this clonotype itself: A much larger clonotype is one base distant, so this may be a read error. The chain is built from TRBV6-1 and TRBJ1-5; maybe TRBD1 (5 bases). Trimming left V 2 bases short and J 7 bases short, with 9 bases between. The length of the CDR3 is 13 residues. CDR1 and CDR2 from the germline V gene are MNHNS and SASEGT. The DNA for the CDR3 is TGTGCCAGCAGTGAACGGGGGTGGCAGCCCCAGCATTTT. Its protein product is CASSERGWQPQHF.

Comments on this clonotype: Relative to the germline gene, one junction end is altered; a read error may explain this. The chain is built from TRBV11-1 and TRBJ2-1; D unclear. There are 15 residues in the CDR3. Germline V gives CDR1 SGHAT, CDR2 FQDESV (reference sequence). Written as DNA, the CDR3 is TGTGCCAGCAGCTTAGAGAGGACGATCTACAATGAGCAATTATTC. This gives the protein CASSLERTIYNEQLF.

This clonotype has ten or more counts. A read error may produce the germline difference seen at one junction end. The genes are TRBV11-1 and TRBJ2-5; D remains ambiguous. Germline CDR1 and CDR2: SGHAT and FQDESV (reference sequence). This CDR3 has 14 amino acids. The CDR3 bases are TGTGCCAGCAGCTTTACCGGGCAGGAAGAGGCCCAGTACTTC. Translated, it gives CASSFTGQEEAQYF.

This clonotype was counted a single time. The missing conserved phenylalanine or tryptophan at the end of this CDR3 makes a read error likely. The CDR3 protein is CASSPGLAGETQFL. CDR3 sequence (DNA): TGTGCCAGCAGCCCAGGACTAGCGGGAGAGACCCAGTTCCTC. V gene TRBV11-3 combines with J gene TRBJ2-5; TRBD2 matches 13 bases. The J call may be mistaken, given a closer DNA end match to TRBJ2-1. Germline CDR1 reads SGHNT; CDR2 reads YENEEA. CDR3 length equals 14 residues.

Of note for this clonotype: One junction end does not reproduce the germline sequence, and a read error may be involved. The rearrangement joins TRBV6-2 or TRBV6-3 to TRBJ2-7, with 7 bases lining up with TRBD2. This CDR3 is 15 amino acids long. Germline V CDR1 and CDR2: MNHEY, SVGEGT. DNA of the CDR3: TGTGCCAGCAGATCAGCGGGAATGAGATCCTGCGAGCAGTACTTC. Its protein product is CASRSAGMRSCEQYF.

The chain has TRBV5-6 and TRBJ2-1, with 9 bases lining up with TRBD2. Trimming cost V 6 bases and J 7 bases; bases outside gene matches: 23. The length of the CDR3 is 19 residues. The germline gives CDR1 SGHDT, CDR2 YYEEEE. CDR3 coding DNA: TGTGCCAGCAAGCGAGGCGAGACTTGCGGGAGGGCCTGGTCGAATGAGCAGTTCTTC. This codes for CASKRGETCGRAWSNEQFF.

As to this clonotype: Since no conserved phenylalanine or tryptophan closes the CDR3, a read error is the likely cause. For the CDR3, the DNA is TGTGCCAGCAGAATGGGGGGGGGACAGACAGCTTTCTAT. Translated, it gives CASRMGGGQTAFY. The J gene is TRBJ1-1, the V gene TRBV28; 7 nucleotides align to TRBD1. V dropped 6 bases and J dropped 10; count of bases not matched to a gene: 11. CDR1 MDHEN and CDR2 SYDVKM come from the germline V gene. The CDR3 consists of 13 residues.

About this clonotype itself: The conserved phenylalanine or tryptophan normally closing the CDR3 is absent here, so this likely arose from a read error. V and J are TRBV6-1 and TRBJ2-3; weak D call: TRBD2 (6 bases). Per germline, CDR1 MNHNS and CDR2 SASEGT. The CDR3 consists of 15 residues. The chain's CDR3 is CASRYDREKTDTQYY. The CDR3 DNA is TGTGCCAGCAGATACGACCGGGAGAAGACAGATACACAGTATTAT.

Comment on this clonotype: A much larger clone is a single base away; this may be a read error. V usage is TRBV11-2 and J usage is TRBJ2-7; D is unclear. The length of the CDR3 is 14 residues. Trimming shortened V by 6 bases and J by 3 bases, and 15 bases separated the two germline ends. Germline values: CDR1 SGHAT, CDR2 FQNNGV. The CDR3 sequence: CASSLTDADYEQYF. CDR3 sequence (DNA): TGTGCCAGCAGTTTAACGGACGCTGACTACGAGCAGTACTTC.